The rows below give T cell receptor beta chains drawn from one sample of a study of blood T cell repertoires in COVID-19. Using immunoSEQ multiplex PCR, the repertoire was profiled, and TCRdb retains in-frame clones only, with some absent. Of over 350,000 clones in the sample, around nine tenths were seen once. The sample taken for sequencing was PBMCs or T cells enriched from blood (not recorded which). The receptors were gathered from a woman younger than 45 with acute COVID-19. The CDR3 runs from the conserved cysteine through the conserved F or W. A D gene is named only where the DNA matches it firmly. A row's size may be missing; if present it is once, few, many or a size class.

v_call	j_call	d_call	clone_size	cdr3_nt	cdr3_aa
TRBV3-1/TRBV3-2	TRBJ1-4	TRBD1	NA	TGTGCCAGCAGCCAAGATTTCCCCACGACAGGGAAACTGTTTTTT	CASSQDFPTTGKLFF
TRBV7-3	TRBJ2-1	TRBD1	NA	TGTGCCAGCAGCCCCGGGACAGGGGACCCCTACAATGAGCAGTTCTTC	CASSPGTGDPYNEQFF
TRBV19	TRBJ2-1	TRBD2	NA	TGTGCCACCGTAGCGGGGGGGAGTTACAATGAGCAGTTCTTC	CATVAGGSYNEQFF
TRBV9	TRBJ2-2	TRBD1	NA	TGTGCCAGCAGCTTCCGGACAGGGAGTTTTAACACCGGGGAGCTGTTTTTT	CASSFRTGSFNTGELFF
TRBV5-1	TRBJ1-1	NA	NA	TGCGCCAGCAGCCGAGACGGGGGGAACACTGAAGCTTTCTTT	CASSRDGGNTEAFF
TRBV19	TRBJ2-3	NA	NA	TGTGCCAGTAGTACACGGGGTAGCACAGATACGCAGTATTTT	CASSTRGSTDTQYF
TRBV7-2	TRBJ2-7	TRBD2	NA	TGTGCCAGCAGCTTGGGGAGGTTAGCGGGGAATCCGTACGAGCAGTACTTC	CASSLGRLAGNPYEQYF
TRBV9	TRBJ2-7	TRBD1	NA	TGTGCCAGCAGCCCCCGGGACAGGGGCTACGAGCAGTACTTC	CASSPRDRGYEQYF
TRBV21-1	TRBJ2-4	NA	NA	TGTGCCAGCAGCCCCCGAAGGACTAGCGGGCACCGAGCCAAAAACATTCAGTACTTC	CASSPRRTSGHRAKNIQYF
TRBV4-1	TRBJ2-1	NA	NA	TGCGCCAGCAGCCGAGCGACAGGAGGAAATGAGCAGTTCTTC	CASSRATGGNEQFF
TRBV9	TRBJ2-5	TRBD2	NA	TGTGCCAGCAGCGTAGGGCTAGCGGGGAAAGAGACCCAGTACTTC	CASSVGLAGKETQYF
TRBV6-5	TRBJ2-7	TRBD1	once	TGTGCCAGCAGTTCGGGACAGCCCTTAGGCTACGAGCAGTACTTC	CASSSGQPLGYEQYF
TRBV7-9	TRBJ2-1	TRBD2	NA	TGTGCCAGCAGCTTAGCCTCAACTAGCGGGGGATACAATGAGCAGTTCTTC	CASSLASTSGGYNEQFF
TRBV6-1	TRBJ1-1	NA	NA	TGTGCCAGCAGTGAAGGGGGGCTGGGGTACACTGAAGCTTTCTTT	CASSEGGLGYTEAFF
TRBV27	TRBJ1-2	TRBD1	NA	TGTGCCAGCAGTTCCAGGACAGGCCCGGCCTATGGCTACACCTTC	CASSSRTGPAYGYTF
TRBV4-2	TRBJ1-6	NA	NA	TGTGCCAGCAGCCAAGCCCGGGGGGTGGGTTCACCCCTCCACTTT	CASSQARGVGSPLHF
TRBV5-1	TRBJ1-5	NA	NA	TGCGCCAGCAGCTTAGGGACGGAGGGAGGTCCCCAGCATTTT	CASSLGTEGGPQHF
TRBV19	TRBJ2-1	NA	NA	TGTGCCAGTAGTATAGCTCAGGGCCCCTACAATGAGCAGTTCTTC	CASSIAQGPYNEQFF
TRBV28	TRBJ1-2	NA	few	TGTGCCAGCAGCCCAGTTGGACAAAACTATGGCTACACCTTC	CASSPVGQNYGYTF
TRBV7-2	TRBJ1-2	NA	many	TGTGCCAGCAGCTTAGTGGTCAGTTTCGGCTACACCTTC	CASSLVVSFGYTF
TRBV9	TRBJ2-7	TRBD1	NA	TGTGCCAGCAGCCCCAGGGGGCGCGGTGACGAGCAGTACTTC	CASSPRGRGDEQYF
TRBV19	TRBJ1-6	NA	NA	TGTGCCACCCGGGGAAACAGGGTTGGTTCACCCCTCCACTTT	CATRGNRVGSPLHF
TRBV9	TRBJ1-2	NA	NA	TGTGCCAGCAGCGTAGCTGAGAGGGCGGGCTACACCTTC	CASSVAERAGYTF
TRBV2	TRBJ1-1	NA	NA	TGTGCCAGCAGTAATAGGGACTCCACCGGAGGGGCTTTCTTT	CASSNRDSTGGAFF
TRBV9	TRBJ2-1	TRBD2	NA	TGTGCCAGCAGCGAAACGGGGGGTGGGAACAATGAGCAGTTCTTC	CASSETGGGNNEQFF
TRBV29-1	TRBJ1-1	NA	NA	TGCAGCGTCAGGCTAAGAGGGCCCTTATACACTGAAGCTTTCTTT	CSVRLRGPLYTEAFF
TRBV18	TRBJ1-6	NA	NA	TGTGCCAGCTCATGGGGAGAAGGGAGACCCCTCCACTTT	CASSWGEGRPLHF
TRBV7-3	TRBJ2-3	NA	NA	TGTGCCAGCAGCTTAACGGGAAGGATCGGCGGGGCTAGCACAGATACGCAGTATTTT	CASSLTGRIGGASTDTQYF
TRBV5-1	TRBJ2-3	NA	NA	TGCGCCAGCAGCTTGGCGCGGGACCTACCCACAGATACGCAGTATTTT	CASSLARDLPTDTQYF
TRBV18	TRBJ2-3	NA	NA	TGTGCCAGCTCCGACGGACATTTCAGAGATACGCAGTATTTT	CASSDGHFRDTQYF
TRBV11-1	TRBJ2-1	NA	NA	TGTGCCAGCAGGCGGAGGGGGGGACTCTACAATGAGCAGTTCTTC	CASRRRGGLYNEQFF
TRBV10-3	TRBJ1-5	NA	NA	TGTGCCATCAGTGAGTCGTCAGGGTTTCAGCCCCAGCATTTT	CAISESSGFQPQHF
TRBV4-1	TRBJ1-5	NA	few	TGCGCCAGCAGCCAGGGGGAGGGATACAATCAGCCCCAGCATTTT	CASSQGEGYNQPQHF
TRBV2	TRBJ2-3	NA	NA	TGTGCCAGCAGTTCGACAGGGCGGGACACGCAGTATTTT	CASSSTGRDTQYF
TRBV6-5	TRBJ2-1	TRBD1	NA	TGTGCCAGCAGTAAGGACAGGGATCGTGGCAATGAGCAGTTCTTC	CASSKDRDRGNEQFF
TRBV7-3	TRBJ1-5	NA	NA	TGTGCCAGCAGCAACCCAGGATTTAGCAATCAGCCCCAGCATTTT	CASSNPGFSNQPQHF
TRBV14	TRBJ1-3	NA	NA	TGTGCCAGCAGCCAAGCCACATACCGCTCTGGAAACACCATATATTTT	CASSQATYRSGNTIYF
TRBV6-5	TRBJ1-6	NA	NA	TGTGCCAGCAGTACCGGGGCCACGGGGGGTTCACCCCTCCACTTT	CASSTGATGGSPLHF
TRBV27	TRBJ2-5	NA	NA	TGTGCCAGCAGTTTGGCCGTGGAGACCCAGTACTTC	CASSLAVETQYF
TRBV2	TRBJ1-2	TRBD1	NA	TGTGCCAGCAGTGGACGACAGGGCTGGTGGGATGGCTACACCTTC	CASSGRQGWWDGYTF
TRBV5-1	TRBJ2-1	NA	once	TGCGCCAGCAGCTCGCAGGGGAGCTCCTACAATGAGCAGTTCTTC	CASSSQGSSYNEQFF